Each of the 6 T cell receptor beta chains below was sequenced from the same sample in a study of blood T cells in healthy people across ages. A sample-barcoded 5' primer and a J-beta primer mix were used in a second PCR of roughly 7 to 11 cycles. TCRdb analysed the 5' RACE reads with MiXCR anew, one entry per CDR3 protein. The sample lists around 1,700,000 distinct CDR3 sequences; over 25% were seen once. The sequencing input was blood. These receptors all come from a woman younger than 45 in good health.

The rearrangement links TRBV5-5 to TRBJ2-2; 7 bases fit TRBD1. Germline V gene data show CDR1 as SGHKS and CDR2 as YYEKEE (reference sequence). V was pared by 2 bases and J by 5 bases, with 9 bases of the junction left unmatched. This CDR3 region has 16 residues. As DNA, the CDR3 is TGTGCCAGCAGCTTCCCAAGACAGGGTGGGACCGGGGAGCTGTTTTTT. Translated: CASSFPRQGGTGELFF.

This clonotype was picked up many times. The gene calls are TRBV7-2 and TRBJ2-5; D gene ambiguous. Trimming took 1 base from V and 6 from J, leaving 6 bases between them. The V gene's germline CDR1 is SGHTA and CDR2 FQGNSA. The CDR3 runs to 12 residues. CDR3 sequence (DNA): TGTGCCAGCAGCTTAGTCAAGAAGACCCAGTACTTC. The encoded protein is CASSLVKKTQYF.

J is TRBJ1-1 and V is TRBV20-1; TRBD1 aligns across 8 bases. V lost 5 bases to trimming and J lost 5 bases; unmatched junction nucleotides: 13. CDR1 and CDR2 from the germline V gene are DFQATT and SNEGSKA (reference sequence). This CDR3 contains 15 residues. In nucleotides, the CDR3 is TGCAGTGCTTTGGACAGGGTAAGGAGTCGTACTGAAGCTTTCTTT. Translated: CSALDRVRSRTEAFF.

The chain carries TRBV19 and TRBJ1-1; tentative D call: TRBD1 (5 bases). This CDR3 spans 14 amino acids. Germline loops: CDR1 LNHDA, CDR2 SQIVND (reference sequence). Trimming shortened V by 8 bases and J by 2 bases, and 15 bases separated the two germline ends. For the CDR3, the DNA is TGTGCCAGTCTCGGGGGAATCCTAAACACTGAAGCTTTCTTT. Translated, it gives CASLGGILNTEAFF.

This clonotype was detected once. This rearrangement joins TRBV20-1 to TRBJ2-5; tentatively, D is TRBD1 or TRBD2 (5 bases each). Per germline, CDR1 DFQATT and CDR2 SNEGSKA (reference sequence). Trimming left V 0 bases short and J 9 bases short, with 17 bases between. The CDR3 consists of 14 residues. CDR3 protein: CSARDLKEGTAQYF. The CDR3 DNA follows: TGCAGTGCTAGAGATCTAAAGGAAGGGACGGCCCAGTACTTC.

The chain employs TRBV20-1 and TRBJ1-6; D uncertain. Trimming pared 3 bases from V and 9 bases from J, leaving 12 bases between. In germline, CDR1 is DFQATT, CDR2 SNEGSKA (reference sequence). The CDR3 covers 13 residues. For the CDR3, the DNA is TGCAGTGCTAGTCCTGAAGGCGGTTCACCCCTCCACTTT. This encodes CSASPEGGSPLHF.